This T cell receptor beta chain originates from a study of blood T cells in healthy people across ages. Through a sample-barcoded 5' primer and a J-beta primer mix, a second PCR was run for roughly 6 to 12 cycles. TCRdb reanalysed the 5' RACE reads using MiXCR and keeps one entry per CDR3 protein. The profile covers some 1,500,000 distinct CDR3 sequences, with approximately 39% appearing a single time and around 4% taken by the ten largest. The sequence was collected from a woman aged 18-29 years in good health. Sequences were obtained from blood.

CDR3 DNA: TGCAGTGCTAGAGATCCATCCGGGACAGTCCTATACAATGAGCAGTACTTC. This sequence encodes CSARDPSGTVLYNEQYF. The genes are TRBV20-1 and TRBJ2-1, with 7 bases matching TRBD1. The end of the DNA fits TRBJ2-7 better, so the J call may be wrong. Germline V gene sequence: CDR1 DFQATT, CDR2 SNEGSKA (reference sequence). The CDR3 consists of 17 residues.